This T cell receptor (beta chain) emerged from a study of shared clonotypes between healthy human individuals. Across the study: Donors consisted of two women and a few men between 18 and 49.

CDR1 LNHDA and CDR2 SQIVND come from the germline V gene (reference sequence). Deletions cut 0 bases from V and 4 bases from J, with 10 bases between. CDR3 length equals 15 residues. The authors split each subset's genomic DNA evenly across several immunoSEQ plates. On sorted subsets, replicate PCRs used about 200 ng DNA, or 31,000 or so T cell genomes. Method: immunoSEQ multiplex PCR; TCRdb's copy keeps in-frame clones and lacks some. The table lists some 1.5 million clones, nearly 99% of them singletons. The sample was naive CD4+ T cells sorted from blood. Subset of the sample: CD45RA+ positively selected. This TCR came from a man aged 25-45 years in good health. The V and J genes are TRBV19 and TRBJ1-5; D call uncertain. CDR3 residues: CASSIDLVRNQPQHF. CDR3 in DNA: TGTGCCAGTAGTATAGATCTTGTCAGAAATCAGCCCCAGCATTTT.